The clone carrying this TCR beta chain occurred a few times. Using RNA transcripts as the source, TCR beta CDR3 regions were amplified. With the HTBI primer set, the TCR CDR3 went through a first round of RT-PCR. From the multiplex PCR reads, TCRdb called clonotypes with MiXCR, one entry per CDR3 protein. The table shows fewer than 600,000 distinct CDR3 sequences, with 13% to 15% occurring only once. The data were obtained in a study of T cells in Graves' hyperthyroidism and ophthalmopathy. The sequencing sample was made of blood. This receptor was identified in a woman between 18 and 29 years old with Graves' hyperthyroidism.

DNA for the CDR3: TGCAGCGTCAAGGAACTCACAGATACGCAGTATTTT. It codes for CSVKELTDTQYF. The chain carries TRBV29-1 and TRBJ2-3; unclear D gene. V was shortened by 6 bases and J by 2 bases, with 9 bases between the two germline ends. Germline V gene data show CDR1 as SQVTM and CDR2 as ANQGSEA. The CDR3 extends over 12 amino acids.